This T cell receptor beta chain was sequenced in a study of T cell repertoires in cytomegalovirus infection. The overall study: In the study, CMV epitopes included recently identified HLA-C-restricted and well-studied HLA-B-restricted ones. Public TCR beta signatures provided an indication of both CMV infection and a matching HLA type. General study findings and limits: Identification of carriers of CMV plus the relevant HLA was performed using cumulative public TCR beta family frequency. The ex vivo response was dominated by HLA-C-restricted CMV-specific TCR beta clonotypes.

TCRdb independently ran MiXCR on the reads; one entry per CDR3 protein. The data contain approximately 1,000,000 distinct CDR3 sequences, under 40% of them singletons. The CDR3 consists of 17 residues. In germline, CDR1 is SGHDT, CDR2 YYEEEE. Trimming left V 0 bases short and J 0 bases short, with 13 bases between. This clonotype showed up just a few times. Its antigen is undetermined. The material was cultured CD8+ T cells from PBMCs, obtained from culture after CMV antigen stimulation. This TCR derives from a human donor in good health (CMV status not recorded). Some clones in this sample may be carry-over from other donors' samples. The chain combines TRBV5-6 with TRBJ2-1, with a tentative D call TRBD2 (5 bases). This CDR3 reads CASSLDGGLSSYNEQFF. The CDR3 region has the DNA TGTGCCAGCAGCTTGGATGGCGGGTTAAGCTCCTACAATGAGCAGTTCTTC.